Presented here are 32 T cell receptor beta chains from one specimen sequenced in a study of beta chain features in type 1 diabetes. Of the isolated RNA, all was reverse transcribed, and so the sequenced material was expressed TCRB transcripts. The table came from immunoSEQ multiplex PCR; TCRdb's copy has only in-frame clones and leaves some out. In the table there are roughly 140,000 clones, about 8.5% of which are singletons. Sequencing was performed on central memory CD4+ T cells from blood. These receptors originate from a man between 18 and 35 years old in good health.

The CDR3 loop is CSVVRQGQQAFF. As DNA, the CDR3 is TGCAGCGTTGTTCGTCAGGGGCAGCAAGCTTTCTTT. The chain combines TRBV29-1 with TRBJ1-1; D is possibly TRBD1 (6 bases). This CDR3 is built from 12 residues. Germline-derived CDR1 and CDR2 are SQVTM and ANQGSEA. Trimming removed 4 bases from V and 9 bases from J, with 15 bases in between.

This chain connects TRBV6-4 to TRBJ1-5, with D unclear. Trimming took 4 bases from V and 3 from J, leaving 7 bases between them. Germline V gene lookup returns CDR1 MRHNA and CDR2 SNTAGT. The CDR3 length is 13 residues. CDR3 protein: CASSVTDNQPQHF. The CDR3 coding sequence is TGTGCCAGCAGTGTAACAGACAATCAGCCCCAGCATTTT.

This chain joins TRBV7-8 and TRBJ1-2, with D uncertain. Trimming took off 3 bases at V and 3 bases at J, with 11 bases between the two ends. The CDR3 runs to 14 residues. Germline-derived CDR1 and CDR2 are SGHVS and FQNEAQ. The CDR3 region has the DNA TGTGCCAGCAGCTTTGGAGGGTTTGACTATGGCTACACCTTC. Its protein product is CASSFGGFDYGYTF.

The table lists this clone with many counts. J is TRBJ2-5 and V is TRBV4-3, with 8 nucleotides matching TRBD2. Germline V gene lookup returns CDR1 LGHNA and CDR2 YSLEER. V lost 4 bases and J lost 4; bases outside the gene matches: 8. The CDR3 loop spans 15 amino acids. The CDR3 bases are TGCGCCAGCAGCCCCTCAGCGGGAGTCGCAGAGACCCAGTACTTC. It yields the protein CASSPSAGVAETQYF.

This clone was recorded many times. The rearrangement uses TRBV11-3 and TRBJ2-3; no definite D call. V was clipped by 0 bases and J by 0 bases, with 7 bases between them. The V gene's germline CDR1 is SGHNT and CDR2 YENEEA. The CDR3 sequence is 15 residues long. The CDR3 DNA reads TGTGCCAGCAGCTTAGAGTCCCGGAGCACAGATACGCAGTATTTT. It codes for CASSLESRSTDTQYF.

At least ten counts were recorded for this clone. The chain links TRBV4-2 to TRBJ2-5, with D maybe TRBD1 (5 bases). Germline values: CDR1 LGHNA, CDR2 YNFKEQ. The CDR3 has 13 amino acids. V was trimmed by 5 bases and J by 1 base, leaving 8 bases between them. CDR3 in amino acids: CASSSGIQETQYF. In nucleotides, the CDR3 is TGTGCCAGCAGCTCAGGGATCCAAGAGACCCAGTACTTC.

This clone was counted only a few times. The rearrangement joins TRBV9 to TRBJ2-1; a weak D match, TRBD2 (6 bases). Per germline, CDR1 SGDLS and CDR2 YYNGEE. This CDR3 is built from 15 residues. V lost 2 bases, J lost 1 base, and 10 bases lay in between. In nucleotides, the CDR3 is TGTGCCAGCAGCGTGCAAGCGGGTTCCTACAATGAGCAGTTCTTC. Protein product: CASSVQAGSYNEQFF.

Ten or more counts support this clone. This rearrangement joins TRBV5-1 to TRBJ2-1, with 8 bases identical to TRBD2. CDR3 length: 16 amino acids. Germline V lookup: CDR1 SGHRS, CDR2 YFSETQ. Losses at the gene ends were 1 base for V and 6 bases for J; bases not matched to a gene: 9. The CDR3 DNA follows: TGCGCCAGCAGCTTGAACGTCGCGGGAGGCCCCAATGAGCAGTTCTTC. It yields the protein CASSLNVAGGPNEQFF.

The gene calls are TRBV6-6 and TRBJ1-2; 7 bases are shared with TRBD1. Germline CDR1 reads MNHNY; CDR2 reads SVGAGI (reference sequence). The CDR3 length is 14 residues. Trimming took 4 bases from V and 3 from J; bases not matched to a gene: 5. The DNA for the CDR3 is TGTGCCAGCAGTTTCCCCACAGGGGACTATGGCTACACCTTC. As protein: CASSFPTGDYGYTF.

This clone showed up many times. This chain uses TRBV11-2 with TRBJ2-3; 8 bases align to TRBD1. The V and J ends lost 5 bases and 0 bases, in that order; junction bases with no gene match: 7. From germline, CDR1 is SGHAT and CDR2 FQNNGV. The CDR3 is made up of 16 amino acids. Here the CDR3 reads CASSPWGQVSTDTQYF. CDR3 DNA sequence: TGTGCCAGCAGCCCCTGGGGACAGGTCAGCACAGATACGCAGTATTTT.

V gene TRBV12-5 combines with J gene TRBJ1-5; D is undetermined. This CDR3 has 14 residues. Germline V gene sequence: CDR1 LGHNT, CDR2 FRNRAP. Trimming took 8 bases from V and 1 from J, leaving 12 bases between them. In DNA form, the CDR3 reads TGTGCTAGTATCGGGGTTAAAAGCAATCAGCCCCAGCATTTT. This sequence encodes CASIGVKSNQPQHF.

This clone showed up just a few times. This chain links TRBV5-6 with TRBJ1-5; D is possibly TRBD1 (6 bases). This CDR3 contains 15 residues. The V end lost 4 bases, the J end lost 2 bases, and 13 bases lay between the germline ends. The V gene's germline CDR1 is SGHDT and CDR2 YYEEEE. The CDR3 spells CASSAGQLGNQPQHF. CDR3 bases: TGTGCCAGCAGCGCCGGACAGTTAGGCAATCAGCCCCAGCATTTT.

V gene TRBV19 combines with J gene TRBJ2-7; 8 bases fit TRBD2. CDR3 size: 15 residues. The germline CDR1 and CDR2 sequences are LNHDA and SQIVND (reference sequence). Trimming removed 5 bases from V and 6 bases from J; junction bases left unmatched: 12. CDR3: CASSPRGAGAREQYF. In DNA form, the CDR3 reads TGTGCCAGTAGTCCCCGGGGAGCGGGAGCCCGCGAGCAGTACTTC.

This clone came up a few times. This rearrangement joins TRBV27 to TRBJ2-5; no clear D gene. The CDR3 has 12 amino acids. V was shortened by 7 bases and J by 5 bases, with 11 bases between the two germline ends. Per germline, CDR1 MNHEY and CDR2 SMNVEV (reference sequence). The CDR3 DNA is TGTGCCAGCAAGAACGTCGGGGAGACCCAGTACTTC. It codes for CASKNVGETQYF.

This clone was counted only a few times. This rearrangement joins TRBV11-2 to TRBJ2-5; weak D call: TRBD2 (6 bases). Germline loops: CDR1 SGHAT, CDR2 FQNNGV. The CDR3 totals 15 residues. V was cut by 0 bases and J by 6 bases, with 14 bases left in between. The CDR3 nucleotides read TGTGCCAGCAGCTTAGAGGGAGAGGCGGGAAAGACCCAGTACTTC. Translating it yields CASSLEGEAGKTQYF.

This clone has more than one count but fewer than ten. The chain couples TRBV6-5 to TRBJ1-2, with D unresolved. There are 15 residues in the CDR3. The germline gives CDR1 MNHEY, CDR2 SVGAGI. V dropped 6 bases and J dropped 5 bases, with 19 bases sitting between them. The CDR3 region is CASSERVGGMYGYTF. The CDR3 bases are TGTGCCAGCAGCGAAAGGGTCGGAGGGATGTATGGCTACACCTTC.

This clone has a count of ten or more. The chain links TRBV7-9 to TRBJ2-1; maybe TRBD2 (5 bases). The ends were cut back, 4 bases at V and 9 bases at J, with 16 bases in the middle. Germline lookup yields CDR1 SEHNR and CDR2 FQNEAQ (reference sequence). This CDR3 is built from 14 residues. CDR3 protein: CASSSTRDTGEQFF. The CDR3 nucleotides read TGTGCCAGCAGCTCCACTAGAGACACGGGTGAGCAGTTCTTC.

This clone was found a few times. The rearrangement uses TRBV29-1 and TRBJ1-2, with 9 bases fitting TRBD1. The CDR3 extends over 13 amino acids. CDR1 and CDR2 (germline): SQVTM, ANQGSEA. V shed 4 bases and J 8 bases; nucleotides not matched to a gene: 8. CDR3 region: CSVGEQGARGYTF. The CDR3 DNA sequence: TGCAGCGTTGGGGAACAGGGGGCAAGGGGCTACACCTTC.

This clone was observed many times. V gene TRBV30 combines with J gene TRBJ2-6; the D gene is possibly TRBD1 (5 bases). The V gene's germline CDR1 is GTSNPN and CDR2 SVGIG (reference sequence). The ends were cut back, 5 bases at V and 0 bases at J, with 11 bases in the middle. This CDR3 contains 15 residues. DNA for the CDR3: TGTGCCTGGGACAGTCCTTTCTCTGGGGCCAACGTCCTGACTTTC. Encoded protein: CAWDSPFSGANVLTF.

The J gene is TRBJ2-3, the V gene TRBV4-2, with 9 bases lining up with TRBD2. This CDR3 contains 18 residues. In germline, CDR1 is LGHNA, CDR2 YNFKEQ. V shed 2 bases, J shed 6 bases, and the junction held 15 bases outside the gene matches. The CDR3 bases are TGTGCCAGCAGCCAACAAGCGGGAGGCGGGGATATGGAGGATACGCAGTATTTT. This sequence encodes CASSQQAGGGDMEDTQYF.

This clone turned up a few times. The V call is TRBV30, the J call TRBJ1-1, with 7 bases aligning to TRBD1. Unmatched junction bases numbered 5, after V lost 3 bases and J lost 7 bases. The germline gives CDR1 GTSNPN, CDR2 SVGIG (reference sequence). The CDR3 loop spans 12 amino acids. The DNA of the CDR3 is TGTGCCTGGAGCCTAGACAGGGTTGAAGCTTTCTTT. This encodes CAWSLDRVEAFF.

This clone showed up just a few times. The chain links TRBV19 to TRBJ2-1; the match to TRBD2 covers 7 bases. The CDR3 extends over 14 amino acids. J gave up 1 base and V 3 bases, and 0 bases lay outside the gene matches. CDR1 and CDR2 (germline): LNHDA, SQIVND (reference sequence). The chain's CDR3 is CASSMGGSYNEQFF. As DNA, the CDR3 is TGTGCCAGTAGTATGGGGGGGTCCTACAATGAGCAGTTCTTC.

A few counts support this clone. The rearrangement uses TRBV4-3 and TRBJ2-3; perhaps TRBD2 as D (6 bases). V shed 1 base and J shed 4 bases, with 6 bases lying between them. CDR1 LGHNA and CDR2 YSLEER come from the germline V gene. CDR3 size: 13 residues. The CDR3 region is CASSQGLADTQYF. As DNA, the CDR3 is TGCGCCAGCAGCCAAGGACTAGCAGATACGCAGTATTTT.

V and J are TRBV19 and TRBJ2-5; 11 bases line up with TRBD2. The CDR3 is 17 residues long. The germline CDR1 and CDR2 sequences are LNHDA and SQIVND (reference sequence). V shed 1 base, J shed 5 bases, and the junction held 9 bases outside the gene matches. The CDR3 is CASSIGLSGRAEETQYF. In DNA, the CDR3 is TGTGCCAGTAGTATAGGACTTAGCGGGAGGGCCGAGGAGACCCAGTACTTC.

This clone was counted ten times or more. The chain employs TRBV30 and TRBJ2-1, with a tentative D call TRBD2 (5 bases). CDR1 is GTSNPN, CDR2 SVGIG, per germline (reference sequence). CDR3 size: 15 residues. Trimming took 3 bases from V and 1 from J, leaving 13 bases between them. This chain's CDR3 is CAWRPSGQSYNEQFF. The CDR3 bases are TGTGCCTGGAGGCCGAGCGGTCAATCCTACAATGAGCAGTTCTTC.

The chain joins TRBV15 to TRBJ2-5, with no clear D. Germline V gene data show CDR1 as LNHNV and CDR2 as YYDKDF (reference sequence). Trimming removed 1 base at V and 5 bases at J, with 11 bases between. The CDR3 runs 14 residues. CDR3 amino acids: CATSRADSRETQYF. The CDR3 DNA sequence: TGTGCCACCAGCAGAGCTGATTCCAGGGAGACCCAGTACTTC.

The chain joins TRBV28 to TRBJ2-2; D is unclear. The CDR3 has 13 amino acids. Germline V lookup: CDR1 MDHEN, CDR2 SYDVKM. Trimming took 6 bases from V and 9 from J, leaving 14 bases between them. The CDR3 loop reads CASSPGQIWELFF. The DNA of the CDR3 is TGTGCCAGCAGCCCTGGCCAAATCTGGGAGCTGTTTTTT.

In its sample, this clone was seen a few times. The rearrangement uses TRBV7-3 and TRBJ2-6, with D possibly matching TRBD1 (6 bases). Germline-derived CDR1 and CDR2 are SGHTA and FQGTGA. The CDR3 has 15 amino acids. The ends were cut back, 5 bases at V and 2 bases at J, with 10 bases in the middle. The DNA for the CDR3 is TGTGCCAGCAGCCCGGACAGAACTGGGGCCAACGTCCTGACTTTC. This gives the protein CASSPDRTGANVLTF.

The rearrangement joins TRBV28 to TRBJ2-5, with a tentative D call TRBD1 (5 bases). This CDR3 contains 15 residues. V was clipped by 0 bases and J by 5 bases, with 13 bases between them. CDR1 is MDHEN and CDR2 is SYDVKM in the germline V gene. Written as DNA, the CDR3 is TGTGCCAGCAGTTTATGGGGGCATACCGTCGAGACCCAGTACTTC. Translated: CASSLWGHTVETQYF.

This clone showed up just a few times. The chain carries TRBV5-1 and TRBJ1-1; a weak D match, TRBD1 (5 bases). V lost 2 bases, J lost 3 bases, and 11 bases lay in between. Per the germline V gene, CDR1 is SGHRS and CDR2 is YFSETQ. This CDR3 is built from 14 residues. CDR3 residues: CASSFVGRDTEAFF. The CDR3 nucleotides read TGCGCCAGCAGCTTTGTGGGGCGAGACACTGAAGCTTTCTTT.

This clone was observed a few times. The V call is TRBV5-1, the J call TRBJ2-3, with D perhaps matching TRBD1 (6 bases). The CDR3 length is 16 residues. Germline CDR1 and CDR2: SGHRS and YFSETQ. V dropped 3 bases and J dropped 2 bases, with 16 bases sitting between them. The CDR3 coding sequence is TGCGCCAGCAGCTCAGGACAGATTACTACCACAGATACGCAGTATTTT. This gives the protein CASSSGQITTTDTQYF.

This clone was seen a handful of times. The J gene is TRBJ2-4, the V gene TRBV9; 9 bases are shared with TRBD1. Unmatched junction bases numbered 10, after V lost 0 bases and J lost 9 bases. CDR3 length equals 16 residues. CDR1 is SGDLS, CDR2 YYNGEE, per germline. The CDR3 reads CASSVDGTGPYSIQYF. CDR3 DNA: TGTGCCAGCAGCGTAGATGGGACAGGGCCCTATAGCATTCAGTACTTC.